The next 27 T cell receptor beta chains were all read from a single sample in a study of response to subunit inactivated influenza vaccine. TCRdb recomputed calls from the RT-PCR reads with MiXCR, one row per CDR3 protein. The data contain about 650,000 distinct CDR3 sequences, 14% of them singletons. Sequenced here: PBMCs from blood, sampled approximately 15 days before vaccination. Receptors originate from a man aged 45 to 65 who received an inactivated influenza vaccine.

There are a few counts of this clonotype. The chain employs TRBV12-3 or TRBV12-4 and TRBJ2-3, with 12 bases aligning to TRBD2. V lost 7 bases and J lost 1; bases outside the gene matches: 12. There are 18 residues in the CDR3. The CDR3 DNA sequence: TGTGCCAGCACCTCGGGGCTAGCGGGGGGGCTGGGCACAGATACGCAGTATTTT. The encoded protein is CASTSGLAGGLGTDTQYF.

This clonotype was picked up a small number of times. V and J are TRBV6-6 and TRBJ2-7; 7 nucleotides match TRBD2. The germline gives CDR1 MNHNY, CDR2 SVGAGI (reference sequence). Unmatched junction bases numbered 8, after V lost 6 bases and J lost 6 bases. The CDR3 has 13 amino acids. CDR3: CASSGDRTSEQYF. Here the CDR3 DNA reads TGTGCCAGCAGCGGGGACCGGACTAGCGAGCAGTACTTC.

Remarks on this clonotype: The junction shows a germline mismatch at one end, possibly a read error. CDR3 residues: CASSRDAANTGGLFF. CDR3 nucleotide sequence: TGCGCCAGCTCCCGGGACGCAGCGAACACCGGGGGGCTGTTTTTT. The chain joins TRBV5-1 to TRBJ2-2; D may be TRBD2 (6 bases). CDR1 and CDR2 from the germline V gene are SGHRS and YFSETQ. The CDR3 runs 15 residues.

This clonotype appeared many times. The J gene is TRBJ2-7, the V gene TRBV20-1; D not resolved. Trimming stripped 1 base from V and 2 bases from J, with 9 bases between. The germline V gene has CDR1 DFQATT and CDR2 SNEGSKA (reference sequence). This CDR3 has 13 residues. The CDR3 nucleotides are TGCAGTGCTAGAGTGAACGGCCCCTACGAGCAGTACTTC. Encoded protein: CSARVNGPYEQYF.

This sequence joins TRBV7-9 and TRBJ2-7; 8 nucleotides match TRBD2. This CDR3 is 15 amino acids long. Germline V gene sequence: CDR1 SEHNR, CDR2 FQNEAQ (reference sequence). The junction had 7 bases not matched to a gene; V was cut back by 5 bases and J by 1 base. The CDR3 coding sequence is TGTGCCAGCAGCCCCGGGGGGGGTTTTTCCTACGAGCAGTACTTC. Translating it yields CASSPGGGFSYEQYF.

In its sample, this clonotype was seen many times. CDR3 sequence: CASSYGLEETQYF. The CDR3 DNA reads as TGTGCCAGCAGTTACGGACTAGAAGAGACCCAGTACTTC. The chain has TRBV2 and TRBJ2-5; TRBD2 matches at 7 bases. The V and J ends lost 5 bases and 3 bases, in that order; junction bases with no gene match: 3. This CDR3 spans 13 amino acids. The germline V gene has CDR1 SNHLY and CDR2 FYNNEI.

The gene calls are TRBV5-1 and TRBJ2-1; D is possibly TRBD1 (5 bases). Trimming shortened V by 4 bases and J by 9 bases, and 20 bases separated the two germline ends. In germline, CDR1 is SGHRS, CDR2 YFSETQ. The CDR3 is 15 residues long. The CDR3 bases are TGCGCCAGCAGCCCTGACAGAGGTGGATCGGGTGAGCAGTTCTTC. Its translation: CASSPDRGGSGEQFF.

This clonotype was counted between two and nine times. The chain combines TRBV5-1 with TRBJ2-7; TRBD1 aligns across 9 bases. Germline-derived CDR1 and CDR2 are SGHRS and YFSETQ. V shed 3 bases and J 8 bases; nucleotides not matched to a gene: 6. This CDR3 is built from 13 residues. DNA for the CDR3: TGCGCCAGCAGCTCGCGGGACAGGGCCAAGCAGTACTTC. It specifies CASSSRDRAKQYF. Using reference TRBV5-1 and TRBJ2-7 for the parts outside the CDR3, the full variable domain is KAGVTQTPRYLIKTRGQQVTLSCSPISGHRSVSWYQQTPGQGLQFLFEYFSETQRNKGNFPGRFSGRQFSNSRSEMNVSTLELGDSALYLCASSSRDRAKQYFGPGTRLTVT.

This clonotype has just a few counts. CDR3 DNA sequence: TGTGCCAGCAGTTTATTCTACCGGAGCTACGAGCAGTACTTC. Its translation is CASSLFYRSYEQYF. The rearrangement joins TRBV28 to TRBJ2-7; no definite D call. The CDR3 has 14 residues. Trimming removed 1 base from V and 3 bases from J, with 10 bases in between. Germline CDR1 and CDR2: MDHEN and SYDVKM.

In its sample, this clonotype was seen a few times. This rearrangement joins TRBV20-1 to TRBJ2-2; possibly TRBD1 for D (5 bases). The CDR3 is 14 amino acids. The germline V gene encodes CDR1 DFQATT and CDR2 SNEGSKA (reference sequence). V gave up 1 base and J gave up 5 bases, with 11 bases separating them. The CDR3 here is CSARGPGYTGELFF. DNA for the CDR3: TGCAGTGCTAGAGGTCCAGGGTATACCGGGGAGCTGTTTTTT.

The genes are TRBV5-6 and TRBJ1-1, with TRBD1 as a possible D gene (5 bases). The CDR3 has 14 residues. Germline V gene sequence: CDR1 SGHDT, CDR2 YYEEEE. The V end was cut by 0 bases, the J end by 6 bases, with 12 bases between. The CDR3 nucleotides read TGTGCCAGCAGCTTGGCCGCGGGGGTCGCTGAAGCTTTCTTT. This sequence encodes CASSLAAGVAEAFF.

The rearrangement uses TRBV5-1 and TRBJ2-7; either TRBD1 or TRBD2 may fit D (6 bases each). The germline V and J ends were trimmed by 0 bases and 3 bases, with 13 bases remaining between them. Per germline, CDR1 SGHRS and CDR2 YFSETQ. CDR3 size: 15 residues. In DNA form, the CDR3 reads TGCGCCAGCAGCTTGGATTCCGGGGGCAGCTACGAGCAGTACTTC. Amino acids: CASSLDSGGSYEQYF.

This sequence joins TRBV7-9 and TRBJ2-6, with D tentatively TRBD1 or TRBD2 (5 bases each). V was pared by 6 bases and J by 0 bases, with 15 bases between. The CDR3 loop spans 17 amino acids. Germline CDR1 reads SEHNR; CDR2 reads FQNEAQ (reference sequence). This CDR3 reads CASSRWDASSGANVLTF. The CDR3 DNA is TGTGCCAGCAGTAGATGGGACGCTAGCTCTGGGGCCAACGTCCTGACTTTC.

The chain couples TRBV6-2 or TRBV6-3 to TRBJ2-2, with 9 bases fitting TRBD2. The J segment lost 7 bases and the V segment lost 0 bases, leaving 3 bases of the junction unmatched. The CDR3 is 15 amino acids. The V gene's germline CDR1 is MNHEY and CDR2 SVGEGT. The CDR3 sequence is CASSYSGLAGGELFF. The CDR3 bases are TGTGCCAGCAGTTACTCGGGACTAGCCGGCGGGGAGCTGTTTTTT.

The gene calls are TRBV20-1 and TRBJ2-7, with D possibly matching TRBD1 (5 bases). The CDR3 extends over 14 amino acids. The V and J ends lost 3 bases and 1 base respectively, with 13 bases between them. The germline CDR1 and CDR2 sequences are DFQATT and SNEGSKA (reference sequence). DNA for the CDR3: TGCAGTGCTAGCAACCAGGGTCTTTCCTACGAGCAGTACTTC. Protein: CSASNQGLSYEQYF.

This chain uses TRBV6-5 with TRBJ2-7; TRBD1 is a possible D gene (6 bases). The CDR3 totals 13 residues. From germline, CDR1 is MNHEY and CDR2 SVGAGI. Trimming cost V 1 base and J 5 bases, with 9 bases left between them. This chain's CDR3 is CASSYWGPNEQYF. In DNA form, the CDR3 reads TGTGCCAGCAGTTACTGGGGGCCCAACGAGCAGTACTTC.

For this clonotype: The germline gene is not matched at one end of the junction; a read error may be the cause. V usage is TRBV27 and J usage is TRBJ2-1; D not resolved. Germline CDR1 and CDR2: MNHEY and SMNVEV (reference sequence). This CDR3 comprises 13 residues. CDR3 in DNA: TGTACCAGCAGTATTAACAGCTACAATGAGCAGTTCTTC. Amino acids: CTSSINSYNEQFF.

This clonotype occurred many times. This chain links TRBV20-1 with TRBJ2-1; possibly TRBD1 for D (6 bases). V was pared by 5 bases and J by 4 bases, with 12 bases between. Looked up from germline, CDR1 is DFQATT and CDR2 is SNEGSKA (reference sequence). There are 13 residues in the CDR3. The chain's CDR3 is CSAVRTGYNEQFF. Here the CDR3 DNA reads TGCAGTGCTGTGCGTACAGGGTACAATGAGCAGTTCTTC.

This clonotype was seen ten or more times. The chain carries TRBV29-1 and TRBJ1-6; no firm D call. The CDR3 spans 14 residues. Looked up from germline, CDR1 is SQVTM and CDR2 is ANQGSEA. With 6 bases removed from V and 0 bases from J, the gap between germline ends came to 9 bases. Here the CDR3 reads CSVQFSSYNSPLHF. Here the CDR3 DNA reads TGCAGCGTACAGTTCAGCTCCTATAATTCACCCCTCCACTTT.

This clonotype was found once. The chain joins TRBV11-2 to TRBJ2-2; 10 nucleotides match TRBD2. In germline, CDR1 is SGHAT, CDR2 FQNNGV. Trimming removed 2 bases from V and 6 bases from J; junction bases left unmatched: 15. This CDR3 region has 19 residues. In DNA, the CDR3 is TGTGCCAGCAGCTTAACCATTCCGACTAGCGGGCACGTTGCCGGGGAGCTGTTTTTT. Translation: CASSLTIPTSGHVAGELFF.

This clonotype came up many times. This chain links TRBV9 with TRBJ2-3, with D tentatively TRBD1 (5 bases). CDR3 size: 15 residues. V dropped 0 bases and J dropped 2 bases, with 10 bases sitting between them. Germline values: CDR1 SGDLS, CDR2 YYNGEE. The CDR3 sequence is CASSVEGAPTDTQYF. Here the CDR3 DNA reads TGTGCCAGCAGCGTAGAAGGGGCACCCACAGATACGCAGTATTTT.

This clonotype appeared a single time. This sequence joins TRBV4-3 and TRBJ2-1; possible D gene TRBD2, 5 bases. Germline-derived CDR1 and CDR2 are LGHNA and YSLEER. The ends were cut back, 1 base at V and 12 bases at J, with 10 bases in the middle. CDR3 length: 12 amino acids. The CDR3 sequence is CASSQAAGGQFF. CDR3 sequence (DNA): TGCGCCAGCAGCCAAGCGGCGGGTGGGCAGTTCTTC.

The V call is TRBV4-1, the J call TRBJ2-1; D remains ambiguous. The CDR3 runs to 16 residues. Trimming cost V 0 bases and J 3 bases, with 12 bases left between them. The germline V gene has CDR1 MGHRA and CDR2 YSYEKL. CDR3 nucleotides: TGCGCCAGCAGCCAAGAAACTTGGGCGGTCTACAATGAGCAGTTCTTC. Its translation is CASSQETWAVYNEQFF.

This clonotype was counted only a few times. The CDR3 DNA sequence: TGTGCCAGCAGTTTCGCAGGATCAGGAGATACGCAGTATTTT. Translation: CASSFAGSGDTQYF. The V call is TRBV12-3 or TRBV12-4, the J call TRBJ2-3, with no clear D. The CDR3 has 14 amino acids. The germline V and J ends were trimmed by 3 bases and 5 bases, with 12 bases remaining between them.

V gene TRBV6-2 or TRBV6-3 combines with J gene TRBJ2-1, with 11 bases lining up with TRBD2. The CDR3 is made up of 15 amino acids. Per germline, CDR1 MNHEY and CDR2 SVGEGT. V trimming: 7 bases; J trimming: 3 bases; junction bases outside the gene matches: 5. The CDR3 sequence: CASTRLAGYYNEQFF. As DNA, the CDR3 is TGTGCCAGCACCCGACTAGCGGGGTACTACAATGAGCAGTTCTTC.

The CDR3 DNA follows: TGTGCCAGCAGTTTTTCCCAGGGTGACGGAAACACCATATATTTT. This translates into CASSFSQGDGNTIYF. This rearrangement joins TRBV12-3 or TRBV12-4 to TRBJ1-3; weak D call: TRBD1 (5 bases). The germline V and J ends were trimmed by 3 bases and 4 bases, with 13 bases remaining between them. The CDR3 loop spans 15 amino acids.

This clonotype came up a few times. The chain links TRBV11-2 to TRBJ2-2, with 9 bases aligning to TRBD2. V lost 4 bases and J lost 0; bases outside the gene matches: 9. This CDR3 has 18 amino acids. Germline CDR1 reads SGHAT; CDR2 reads FQNNGV. This CDR3 reads CASSSTGLASTNTGELFF. CDR3 in DNA: TGTGCCAGCAGCTCCACCGGACTAGCGTCAACGAACACCGGGGAGCTGTTTTTT.